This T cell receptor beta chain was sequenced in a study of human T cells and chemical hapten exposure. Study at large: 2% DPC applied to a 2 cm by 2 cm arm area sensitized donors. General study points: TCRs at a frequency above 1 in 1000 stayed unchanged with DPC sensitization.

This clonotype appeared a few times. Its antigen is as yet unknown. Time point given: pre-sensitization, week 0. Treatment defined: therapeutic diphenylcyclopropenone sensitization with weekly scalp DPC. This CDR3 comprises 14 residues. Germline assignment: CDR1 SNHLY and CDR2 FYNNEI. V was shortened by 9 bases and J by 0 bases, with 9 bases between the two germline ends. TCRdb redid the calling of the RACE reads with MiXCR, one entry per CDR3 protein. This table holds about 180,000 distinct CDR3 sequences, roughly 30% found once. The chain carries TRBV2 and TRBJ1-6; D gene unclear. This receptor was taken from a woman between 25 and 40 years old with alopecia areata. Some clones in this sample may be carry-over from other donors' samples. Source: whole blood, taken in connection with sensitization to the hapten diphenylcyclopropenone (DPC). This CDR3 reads CASGWNSYNSPLHF. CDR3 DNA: TGTGCCAGTGGGTGGAACTCCTATAATTCACCCCTCCACTTT.